The T cell receptor beta chain under discussion was sequenced for a study of T and B cells in COVID-19 patients. Study-level information: COVID-19 patients gave peripheral blood either during active infection or after recovery. The recovered cohort's median age was around 31 years, versus approximately 70 years in active infection. Of 20 active-infection patients, more than 9 were critically ill with mechanical ventilation or extracorporeal membrane oxygenation. Broader study findings: Clonality of TRB repertoires was high in active COVID-19; recovery brought above-healthy diversity and richness.

TRB was amplified from approximately 250-480 ng of blood genomic DNA. Multiplex PCR with BIOMED2 TRB-A/B primer pools amplified TRB rearrangements. TCRdb re-analysed the multiplex PCR reads in MiXCR, keeping a single row per CDR3 protein. The table lists approximately 16,000 distinct CDR3 sequences, over 25% of them singletons. Comment on this clonotype: What it binds is not known. This may arise from a read error, as a much more abundant clone is one base away.

The clonotype originates from a human donor who had recovered from COVID-19. The sequenced sample consisted of blood.

The CDR3 loop is CASTYSTYGEQIF. In DNA form, the CDR3 reads TGTGCCAGCACGTATTCCACTTACGGTGAGCAGATCTTC. The chain links TRBV6-1 to TRBJ2-1; D is ambiguous. The CDR3 sequence is 13 residues long. The germline gives CDR1 MNHNS, CDR2 SASEGT.